This passage covers 14 T cell receptor beta chains from one sample sequenced in a study of blood T cell repertoires in COVID-19. The assay was immunoSEQ multiplex PCR, and TCRdb's table has in-frame clones only and misses some. There are roughly 180,000 clones in the sample; over 70% occur only once, and about 6% lies in the top ten. The sequenced sample was PBMCs or T cells enriched from blood (not recorded which). The receptor source for this set is a woman aged 40 to 50 with acute COVID-19.

The chain carries TRBV9 and TRBJ2-5; 9 bases align to TRBD2. The ends lost 0 bases at V and 5 bases at J; junction bases unmatched: 5. The CDR3 has 15 residues. Germline V CDR1 and CDR2: SGDLS, YYNGEE. Here the CDR3 reads CASSVGVAGVETQYF. CDR3 DNA sequence: TGTGCCAGCAGCGTAGGAGTAGCGGGAGTTGAGACCCAGTACTTC.

This clone was picked up a small number of times. This chain uses TRBV3-1 (or the pseudogene TRBV3-2) with TRBJ1-2, with D possibly matching TRBD1 (6 bases). The germline V gene has CDR1 LGHDT and CDR2 YNNKEL (reference sequence). V lost 4 bases and J 2 bases, leaving 11 bases between the germline ends. There are 14 residues in the CDR3. CDR3 residues: CASSRATGNYGYTF. The CDR3 DNA sequence: TGTGCCAGCAGCCGCGCTACAGGGAACTATGGCTACACCTTC.

The chain carries TRBV28 and TRBJ2-7, with 9 nucleotides matching TRBD2. Germline trimming cut 4 bases from V and 4 bases from J; bases unmatched to any gene: 11. The CDR3 spans 16 residues. The germline CDR1 and CDR2 sequences are MDHEN and SYDVKM. CDR3 in amino acids: CASSSPPSGTSYEQYF. The CDR3 DNA is TGTGCCAGCAGTTCCCCCCCTAGCGGGACTTCGTACGAGCAGTACTTC.

This clone came up once. The chain uses TRBV15 and TRBJ2-7; 7 bases are shared with TRBD1. The germline CDR1 and CDR2 sequences are LNHNV and YYDKDF (reference sequence). J was trimmed by 5 bases and V by 0 bases; bases with no gene match: 7. CDR3 size: 15 residues. CDR3 protein: CATSRDYRDRDEQYV. The CDR3 DNA reads as TGTGCCACCAGCAGAGACTACCGGGACAGAGACGAGCAGTACGTC.

The chain combines TRBV18 with TRBJ1-1, with D hard to call. This CDR3 is 19 amino acids long. The V end lost 0 bases, the J end lost 1 base, and 21 bases lay between the germline ends. Per germline, CDR1 KGHSH and CDR2 LQKENI. The CDR3 bases are TGTGCCAGCTCACCACCCGTATTCGGGAGTGTGAGCGGGAACACTGAAGCTTTCTTT. It codes for CASSPPVFGSVSGNTEAFF.

In this sample, this clone turned up a few times. The V gene is TRBV11-1, the J gene TRBJ2-3, with 8 bases lining up with TRBD1. Per germline, CDR1 SGHAT and CDR2 FQDESV (reference sequence). The CDR3 is made up of 15 amino acids. V lost 4 bases, J lost 4 bases, and 7 bases stayed unmatched. The CDR3, as DNA: TGTGCCAGCAGCTCGGACAGGGTTCGGGCAGATACGCAGTATTTT. Protein sequence: CASSSDRVRADTQYF. Full variable domain (outside the CDR3, taken from reference TRBV11-1 and TRBJ2-3): EAEVAQSPRYKITEKSQAVAFWCDPISGHATLYWYRQILGQGPELLVQFQDESVVDDSQLPKDRFSAERLKGVDSTLKIQPAELGDSAMYLCASSSDRVRADTQYFGPGTRLTVL.

In this sample, this clone turned up a few times. The chain's CDR3 is CASSSQGWGTEAFF. The CDR3 bases are TGTGCCAGCAGTTCTCAGGGGTGGGGTACTGAAGCTTTCTTT. The chain uses TRBV6-5 and TRBJ1-1, with D possibly TRBD1 on 6 matching bases. This CDR3 has 14 residues. Germline-derived CDR1 and CDR2 are MNHEY and SVGAGI. V was clipped by 4 bases and J by 5 bases, with 14 bases between them.

The chain is built from TRBV30 and TRBJ2-1; no clear D. Germline CDR1 is GTSNPN and CDR2 is SVGIG (reference sequence). The CDR3 extends over 11 amino acids. Trimming removed 3 bases from V and 5 bases from J, with 5 bases in between. CDR3 protein: CAWSRDNEQFF. The CDR3 DNA follows: TGTGCCTGGAGCCGGGACAATGAGCAGTTCTTC.

This clone was detected only once. The chain couples TRBV29-1 to TRBJ1-1; 7 positions match TRBD1. V lost 6 bases to trimming and J lost 1 base; unmatched junction nucleotides: 8. This CDR3 spans 14 amino acids. Germline CDR1 and CDR2: SQVTM and ANQGSEA. CDR3 region: CSVMTGNPNTEAFF. DNA of the CDR3: TGCAGCGTCATGACAGGGAACCCGAACACTGAAGCTTTCTTT.

The J gene is TRBJ2-1, the V gene TRBV19, with 9 bases lining up with TRBD2. V was pared by 4 bases and J by 3 bases, with 4 bases of the junction left unmatched. The CDR3 runs 15 residues. Germline values: CDR1 LNHDA, CDR2 SQIVND (reference sequence). CDR3 DNA sequence: TGTGCCAGTAGTAAGGCTAGCGGGGTCTACAATGAGCAGTTCTTC. It specifies CASSKASGVYNEQFF.

V gene TRBV6-5 combines with J gene TRBJ2-2; 11 bases match TRBD2. CDR1 is MNHEY and CDR2 is SVGAGI in the germline V gene. This CDR3 is 14 amino acids long. V lost 9 bases, J lost 5 bases, and 5 bases stayed unmatched. The CDR3 DNA reads TGTGCCAGTCGACTAGCGGGATTTACCGGGGAGCTGTTTTTT. It is translated as CASRLAGFTGELFF.

The chain carries TRBV2 and TRBJ2-5; the match to TRBD1 covers 12 bases. Germline CDR1 and CDR2: SNHLY and FYNNEI. Losses at the gene ends were 8 bases for V and 7 bases for J; bases not matched to a gene: 8. This CDR3 contains 14 residues. The CDR3 is CASQRGQGAGTQYF. CDR3 DNA: TGTGCCAGCCAAAGGGGACAGGGGGCCGGGACCCAGTACTTC.

The J gene is TRBJ1-1, the V gene TRBV27; 11 nucleotides match TRBD1. The germline gives CDR1 MNHEY, CDR2 SMNVEV (reference sequence). Trimming took 3 bases from V and 9 from J; bases not matched to a gene: 6. CDR3 size: 14 residues. CDR3 nucleotides: TGTGCCAGCAGTTTGCTTATGGACAGGGGGCAAGCTTTCTTT. It specifies CASSLLMDRGQAFF.

This clone came up once. The rearrangement links TRBV3-1 (or the pseudogene TRBV3-2) to TRBJ2-1; the D gene is possibly TRBD2 (5 bases). Germline V lookup: CDR1 LGHDT, CDR2 YNNKEL (reference sequence). Trimming took 1 base from V and 13 from J, leaving 11 bases between them. This CDR3 comprises 12 residues. The CDR3 DNA follows: TGTGCCAGCAGCCAAGTAGGGAGTACACAGTTCTTC. Translated, it gives CASSQVGSTQFF.